The 20 T cell receptor beta chains presented below share a single source sample, sequenced in a study of tumor-infiltrating lymphocytes in primary liver carcinoma. From unsorted bulk tissue weighing roughly 18-30 mg, DNA and RNA were co-extracted. The researchers produced TCR beta cDNA from around 0.5 ug total RNA with a constant-region primer. Amplification in three nested multiplex PCR rounds with slightly modified ARM-PCR gave rise to TCR beta libraries. Amplification in the first two PCR rounds was performed using TRBV1-TRBV30 forward primers and a C-beta reverse primer for 10 cycles each. TCRdb reanalysed the multiplex PCR reads using MiXCR and keeps one entry per CDR3 protein. The data hold roughly 100,000 distinct CDR3 sequences, with roughly 80% observed a single time. Sequenced sample: liver tumor tissue from sampling region 3. This sample's subset: tumor region T3, left-lateral pole. Source of these receptors: a man aged 35 to 55 with primary liver carcinoma and hepatitis B virus infection.

This sequence joins TRBV11-2 and TRBJ2-4; D unresolved. There are 17 residues in the CDR3. Germline loops: CDR1 SGHAT, CDR2 FQNNGV. The CDR3 loop reads CVRWTPDSRSVLDIQYF. In DNA, the CDR3 is TGTGTGCGCTGGACCCCCGACTCCCGTTCCGTGCTAGACATTCAGTACTTC.

Points on this clonotype: The junction differs from germline at one of its ends, possibly a read error. CDR3 in amino acids: CASSVGQSYEHHF. The CDR3 DNA sequence: TGTGCCAGTAGCGTGGGACAGTCCTACGAGCATCACTTC. The rearrangement links TRBV11-3 to TRBJ2-7; 7 bases are a match to TRBD1. This CDR3 is 13 amino acids long. The germline V gene encodes CDR1 SGHNT and CDR2 YENEEA. Combining the CDR3 with reference TRBV11-3 and TRBJ2-7 gives the whole variable domain EAGVVQSPRYKIIEKKQPVAFWCNPISGHNTLYWYLQNLGQGPELLIRYENEEAVDDSQLPKDRFSAERLKGVDSTLKIQPAELGDSAVYLCASSVGQSYEHHFGPGTRLTVT.

This clonotype was detected only once. Mismatch with germline at one junction end may stem from a read error. This chain links TRBV11-2 with TRBJ2-7; no clear D. Germline V CDR1 and CDR2: SGHAT, FQNNGV. The CDR3 is made up of 12 amino acids. The CDR3 bases are TGTACCAGCAGCCTAACTATAAACGAGCAGTACTTT. Its protein is CTSSLTINEQYF.

In the case of this clonotype: The CDR3 does not end in the conserved phenylalanine or tryptophan, so this is likely a read error. V usage is TRBV4-1 and J usage is TRBJ2-3; tentatively, D is TRBD2 (6 bases). The V and J ends lost 3 bases and 0 bases respectively, with 13 bases between them. CDR1 and CDR2 from the germline V gene are MGHRA and YSYEKL. This CDR3 spans 16 amino acids. CDR3 nucleotide sequence: TGCGCCAGCAGCCAGATGGGGACTGGCAGCACAGATACGCAGTATCTT. This gives the protein CASSQMGTGSTDTQYL.

About this clonotype itself: A junction end diverges from the germline sequence, so it may reflect a read error. This chain uses TRBV7-8 with TRBJ2-1; 9 nucleotides match TRBD2. The CDR3 contains 16 residues. Germline CDR1 is SGHVS and CDR2 is FQNEAQ. The CDR3 region has the DNA TGTGTCAGCAGCTTAGGATGGACTAGCGTGATATCTGAGCAGTTCTTC. It is translated as CVSSLGWTSVISEQFF.

This chain connects TRBV2 to TRBJ2-5; perhaps TRBD2 as D (6 bases). The CDR3 length is 15 residues. CDR1 is SNHLY and CDR2 is FYNNEI in the germline V gene. V was shortened by 9 bases and J by 0 bases, with 17 bases between the two germline ends. The DNA of the CDR3 is TGTGCCAGTTCCGGGAGTAGCGGCTACCAAGAGACCCAGTACTTC. Protein: CASSGSSGYQETQYF.

The sample holds many counts of this clonotype. The gene calls are TRBV5-5 and TRBJ1-2; possible D gene TRBD1, 6 bases. Germline CDR1 reads SGHKS; CDR2 reads YYEKEE (reference sequence). The CDR3 has 15 amino acids. V was clipped by 4 bases and J by 7 bases, with 20 bases between them. In DNA, the CDR3 is TGTGCCAGCAGCATTGATGGCGGACAGTATGGTGGCTACACCTTC. Translation gives CASSIDGGQYGGYTF.

The chain links TRBV29-1 to TRBJ1-5; tentatively, D is TRBD1 (5 bases). This CDR3 comprises 13 residues. V shed 8 bases and J shed 4 bases, with 15 bases lying between them. Germline CDR1 SQVTM, CDR2 ANQGSEA. The CDR3 here is CSFGVTANQPQHF. CDR3 DNA sequence: TGCAGCTTTGGCGTGACAGCTAATCAGCCCCAGCATTTT.

Comment on this clonotype: The junction departs from germline at one end; a sequencing error may be responsible. The chain is built from TRBV4-3 and TRBJ1-6; possibly TRBD1 for D (6 bases). Per the germline V gene, CDR1 is LGHNA and CDR2 is YSLEER. This CDR3 region has 20 residues. CDR3 amino acids: CVSSRDLQGQGSSYISPLHF. For the CDR3, the DNA is TGCGTCAGCAGCCGAGATCTCCAAGGGCAGGGGTCGTCCTATATTTCACCCCTCCACTTT.

As to this clonotype: As the CDR3 is not closed by the conserved phenylalanine or tryptophan, this likely results from a read error. The V call is TRBV28, the J call TRBJ2-5, with D possibly TRBD1 on 5 matching bases. The CDR3 runs 15 residues. The V gene's germline CDR1 is MDHEN and CDR2 SYDVKM. V lost 9 bases, J lost 3 bases, and 20 bases lay in between. The CDR3 DNA sequence: TGTGCCAGGAGTAAGCCCGGGTTACAGGAAGAGACCCAGTACCTC. Its translation: CARSKPGLQEETQYL.

A single count supports this clonotype. A junction end diverges from the germline sequence, so it may reflect a read error. V usage is TRBV10-1 and J usage is TRBJ2-2; D remains unclear. Per the germline V gene, CDR1 is WNHNN and CDR2 is SYGVQD (reference sequence). The CDR3 has 14 residues. The CDR3 loop reads CDSSDATDTGELFF. In nucleotides, the CDR3 is TGCGACAGCTCCGACGCCACAGACACCGGTGAGCTGTTTTTT.

This CDR3 reads CASNPRLAGALQFF. The CDR3 DNA reads TGTGCCAGCAACCCGAGACTGGCGGGGGCGCTGCAGTTCTTC. This sequence joins TRBV11-1 and TRBJ2-1, with a tentative D call TRBD2 (7 bases). CDR1 is SGHAT and CDR2 is FQDESV in the germline V gene (reference sequence). The CDR3 sequence is 14 residues long. Trimming removed 7 bases at V and 12 bases at J, with 22 bases between.

A remark on this clonotype: One end of the junction fails to match germline, which may point to a read error. This chain joins TRBV7-9 and TRBJ2-7, with TRBD1 matching 9 bases. This CDR3 comprises 16 residues. Germline V lookup: CDR1 SEHNR, CDR2 FQNEAQ (reference sequence). This CDR3 reads CASTKVQGQGGYEQYF. The CDR3, as DNA: TGTGCCAGCACCAAGGTTCAGGGACAGGGAGGGTACGAGCAATACTTC.

To note about this clonotype: A read error may produce the germline difference seen at one junction end. The chain is built from TRBV5-4 and TRBJ1-1; the D gene is possibly TRBD1 (5 bases). Germline CDR1 SGHNT, CDR2 YYREEE (reference sequence). The CDR3 is 14 amino acids. The CDR3 DNA reads TGTGCCAGCAGTTTGGGGGTCTTGAATTCTGAAGCTTTCTTT. Its translation: CASSLGVLNSEAFF.

In the case of this clonotype: The junction departs from the called germline gene at one end, perhaps through a read error. The chain uses TRBV30 and TRBJ2-2; D may match TRBD1 or TRBD2 (5 bases each). Germline V gene data show CDR1 as GTSNPN and CDR2 as SVGIG (reference sequence). CDR3 length equals 17 residues. The CDR3 sequence is CAWSGRPGRTNTWELFF. The CDR3 DNA sequence: TGTGCCTGGAGTGGAAGGCCGGGACGTACGAACACCTGGGAGCTGTTTTTT.

The rearrangement uses TRBV12-3 or TRBV12-4 and TRBJ2-5; D remains ambiguous. This CDR3 is built from 13 residues. The germline V and J ends were trimmed by 10 bases and 4 bases, with 16 bases remaining between them. This chain's CDR3 is CANSRNKTETQYF. CDR3 bases: TGTGCCAACAGCCGAAACAAGACAGAGACCCAGTACTTC.

A note on this clonotype: The junction does not match germline at one end; this may be a read error. The genes are TRBV14 and TRBJ2-1; 8 nucleotides align to TRBD2. This CDR3 region has 16 residues. Germline-derived CDR1 and CDR2 are SGHDN and FVKESK. The CDR3 protein is CPSSAVAGWLNNEQFF. Written as DNA, the CDR3 is TGTCCCAGCAGTGCCGTAGCGGGATGGCTAAACAATGAACAGTTCTTC.

This clonotype was seen ten or more times. The chain recombines TRBV7-2 with TRBJ2-1, with 8 bases lining up with TRBD2. After removal of 7 bases from V and 4 bases from J, the junction contained 9 bases not matched to a gene. Germline V lookup: CDR1 SGHTA, CDR2 FQGNSA. This CDR3 has 15 amino acids. The CDR3, as DNA: TGTGCCAGCATCGAGGGGGGCGGGAGGTACAATGAGCAGTTCTTC. Its protein is CASIEGGGRYNEQFF.

A word on this clonotype: Germline is not matched at one junction end, which may reflect a read error. V and J are TRBV12-3 or TRBV12-4 and TRBJ1-6, with D tentatively TRBD1 (5 bases). The CDR3 loop spans 13 amino acids. The CDR3 nucleotides are TGTGCCAGCACTTTGACAGCGGGGTCACCCCTCTACTTT. It specifies CASTLTAGSPLYF.

The rearrangement links TRBV11-2 to TRBJ1-4; 7 nucleotides match TRBD1. The CDR3 loop spans 16 amino acids. Germline CDR1 and CDR2: SGHAT and FQNNGV. CDR3 protein: CAGSATTGFGNEKLFF. The CDR3 DNA sequence: TGTGCAGGCAGCGCCACGACAGGGTTTGGAAATGAAAAACTGTTTTTT.